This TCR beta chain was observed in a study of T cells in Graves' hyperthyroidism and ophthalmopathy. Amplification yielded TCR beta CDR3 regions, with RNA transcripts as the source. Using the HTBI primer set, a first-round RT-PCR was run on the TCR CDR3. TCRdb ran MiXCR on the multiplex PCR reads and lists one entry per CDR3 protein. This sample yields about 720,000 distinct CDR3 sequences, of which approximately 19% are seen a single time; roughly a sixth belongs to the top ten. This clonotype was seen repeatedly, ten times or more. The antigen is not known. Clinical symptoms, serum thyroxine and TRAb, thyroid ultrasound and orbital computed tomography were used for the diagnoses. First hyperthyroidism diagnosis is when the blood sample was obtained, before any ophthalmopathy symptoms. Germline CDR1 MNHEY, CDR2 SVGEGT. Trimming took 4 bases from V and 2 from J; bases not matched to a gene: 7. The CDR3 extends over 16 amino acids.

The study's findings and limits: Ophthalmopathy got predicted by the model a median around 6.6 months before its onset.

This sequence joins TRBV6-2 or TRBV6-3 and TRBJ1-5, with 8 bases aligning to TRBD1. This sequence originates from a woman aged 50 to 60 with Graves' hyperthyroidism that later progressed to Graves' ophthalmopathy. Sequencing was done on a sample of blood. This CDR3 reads CASSSTGVGGNQPQHF. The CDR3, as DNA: TGTGCCAGCAGTTCGACAGGGGTGGGCGGCAATCAGCCCCAGCATTTT.